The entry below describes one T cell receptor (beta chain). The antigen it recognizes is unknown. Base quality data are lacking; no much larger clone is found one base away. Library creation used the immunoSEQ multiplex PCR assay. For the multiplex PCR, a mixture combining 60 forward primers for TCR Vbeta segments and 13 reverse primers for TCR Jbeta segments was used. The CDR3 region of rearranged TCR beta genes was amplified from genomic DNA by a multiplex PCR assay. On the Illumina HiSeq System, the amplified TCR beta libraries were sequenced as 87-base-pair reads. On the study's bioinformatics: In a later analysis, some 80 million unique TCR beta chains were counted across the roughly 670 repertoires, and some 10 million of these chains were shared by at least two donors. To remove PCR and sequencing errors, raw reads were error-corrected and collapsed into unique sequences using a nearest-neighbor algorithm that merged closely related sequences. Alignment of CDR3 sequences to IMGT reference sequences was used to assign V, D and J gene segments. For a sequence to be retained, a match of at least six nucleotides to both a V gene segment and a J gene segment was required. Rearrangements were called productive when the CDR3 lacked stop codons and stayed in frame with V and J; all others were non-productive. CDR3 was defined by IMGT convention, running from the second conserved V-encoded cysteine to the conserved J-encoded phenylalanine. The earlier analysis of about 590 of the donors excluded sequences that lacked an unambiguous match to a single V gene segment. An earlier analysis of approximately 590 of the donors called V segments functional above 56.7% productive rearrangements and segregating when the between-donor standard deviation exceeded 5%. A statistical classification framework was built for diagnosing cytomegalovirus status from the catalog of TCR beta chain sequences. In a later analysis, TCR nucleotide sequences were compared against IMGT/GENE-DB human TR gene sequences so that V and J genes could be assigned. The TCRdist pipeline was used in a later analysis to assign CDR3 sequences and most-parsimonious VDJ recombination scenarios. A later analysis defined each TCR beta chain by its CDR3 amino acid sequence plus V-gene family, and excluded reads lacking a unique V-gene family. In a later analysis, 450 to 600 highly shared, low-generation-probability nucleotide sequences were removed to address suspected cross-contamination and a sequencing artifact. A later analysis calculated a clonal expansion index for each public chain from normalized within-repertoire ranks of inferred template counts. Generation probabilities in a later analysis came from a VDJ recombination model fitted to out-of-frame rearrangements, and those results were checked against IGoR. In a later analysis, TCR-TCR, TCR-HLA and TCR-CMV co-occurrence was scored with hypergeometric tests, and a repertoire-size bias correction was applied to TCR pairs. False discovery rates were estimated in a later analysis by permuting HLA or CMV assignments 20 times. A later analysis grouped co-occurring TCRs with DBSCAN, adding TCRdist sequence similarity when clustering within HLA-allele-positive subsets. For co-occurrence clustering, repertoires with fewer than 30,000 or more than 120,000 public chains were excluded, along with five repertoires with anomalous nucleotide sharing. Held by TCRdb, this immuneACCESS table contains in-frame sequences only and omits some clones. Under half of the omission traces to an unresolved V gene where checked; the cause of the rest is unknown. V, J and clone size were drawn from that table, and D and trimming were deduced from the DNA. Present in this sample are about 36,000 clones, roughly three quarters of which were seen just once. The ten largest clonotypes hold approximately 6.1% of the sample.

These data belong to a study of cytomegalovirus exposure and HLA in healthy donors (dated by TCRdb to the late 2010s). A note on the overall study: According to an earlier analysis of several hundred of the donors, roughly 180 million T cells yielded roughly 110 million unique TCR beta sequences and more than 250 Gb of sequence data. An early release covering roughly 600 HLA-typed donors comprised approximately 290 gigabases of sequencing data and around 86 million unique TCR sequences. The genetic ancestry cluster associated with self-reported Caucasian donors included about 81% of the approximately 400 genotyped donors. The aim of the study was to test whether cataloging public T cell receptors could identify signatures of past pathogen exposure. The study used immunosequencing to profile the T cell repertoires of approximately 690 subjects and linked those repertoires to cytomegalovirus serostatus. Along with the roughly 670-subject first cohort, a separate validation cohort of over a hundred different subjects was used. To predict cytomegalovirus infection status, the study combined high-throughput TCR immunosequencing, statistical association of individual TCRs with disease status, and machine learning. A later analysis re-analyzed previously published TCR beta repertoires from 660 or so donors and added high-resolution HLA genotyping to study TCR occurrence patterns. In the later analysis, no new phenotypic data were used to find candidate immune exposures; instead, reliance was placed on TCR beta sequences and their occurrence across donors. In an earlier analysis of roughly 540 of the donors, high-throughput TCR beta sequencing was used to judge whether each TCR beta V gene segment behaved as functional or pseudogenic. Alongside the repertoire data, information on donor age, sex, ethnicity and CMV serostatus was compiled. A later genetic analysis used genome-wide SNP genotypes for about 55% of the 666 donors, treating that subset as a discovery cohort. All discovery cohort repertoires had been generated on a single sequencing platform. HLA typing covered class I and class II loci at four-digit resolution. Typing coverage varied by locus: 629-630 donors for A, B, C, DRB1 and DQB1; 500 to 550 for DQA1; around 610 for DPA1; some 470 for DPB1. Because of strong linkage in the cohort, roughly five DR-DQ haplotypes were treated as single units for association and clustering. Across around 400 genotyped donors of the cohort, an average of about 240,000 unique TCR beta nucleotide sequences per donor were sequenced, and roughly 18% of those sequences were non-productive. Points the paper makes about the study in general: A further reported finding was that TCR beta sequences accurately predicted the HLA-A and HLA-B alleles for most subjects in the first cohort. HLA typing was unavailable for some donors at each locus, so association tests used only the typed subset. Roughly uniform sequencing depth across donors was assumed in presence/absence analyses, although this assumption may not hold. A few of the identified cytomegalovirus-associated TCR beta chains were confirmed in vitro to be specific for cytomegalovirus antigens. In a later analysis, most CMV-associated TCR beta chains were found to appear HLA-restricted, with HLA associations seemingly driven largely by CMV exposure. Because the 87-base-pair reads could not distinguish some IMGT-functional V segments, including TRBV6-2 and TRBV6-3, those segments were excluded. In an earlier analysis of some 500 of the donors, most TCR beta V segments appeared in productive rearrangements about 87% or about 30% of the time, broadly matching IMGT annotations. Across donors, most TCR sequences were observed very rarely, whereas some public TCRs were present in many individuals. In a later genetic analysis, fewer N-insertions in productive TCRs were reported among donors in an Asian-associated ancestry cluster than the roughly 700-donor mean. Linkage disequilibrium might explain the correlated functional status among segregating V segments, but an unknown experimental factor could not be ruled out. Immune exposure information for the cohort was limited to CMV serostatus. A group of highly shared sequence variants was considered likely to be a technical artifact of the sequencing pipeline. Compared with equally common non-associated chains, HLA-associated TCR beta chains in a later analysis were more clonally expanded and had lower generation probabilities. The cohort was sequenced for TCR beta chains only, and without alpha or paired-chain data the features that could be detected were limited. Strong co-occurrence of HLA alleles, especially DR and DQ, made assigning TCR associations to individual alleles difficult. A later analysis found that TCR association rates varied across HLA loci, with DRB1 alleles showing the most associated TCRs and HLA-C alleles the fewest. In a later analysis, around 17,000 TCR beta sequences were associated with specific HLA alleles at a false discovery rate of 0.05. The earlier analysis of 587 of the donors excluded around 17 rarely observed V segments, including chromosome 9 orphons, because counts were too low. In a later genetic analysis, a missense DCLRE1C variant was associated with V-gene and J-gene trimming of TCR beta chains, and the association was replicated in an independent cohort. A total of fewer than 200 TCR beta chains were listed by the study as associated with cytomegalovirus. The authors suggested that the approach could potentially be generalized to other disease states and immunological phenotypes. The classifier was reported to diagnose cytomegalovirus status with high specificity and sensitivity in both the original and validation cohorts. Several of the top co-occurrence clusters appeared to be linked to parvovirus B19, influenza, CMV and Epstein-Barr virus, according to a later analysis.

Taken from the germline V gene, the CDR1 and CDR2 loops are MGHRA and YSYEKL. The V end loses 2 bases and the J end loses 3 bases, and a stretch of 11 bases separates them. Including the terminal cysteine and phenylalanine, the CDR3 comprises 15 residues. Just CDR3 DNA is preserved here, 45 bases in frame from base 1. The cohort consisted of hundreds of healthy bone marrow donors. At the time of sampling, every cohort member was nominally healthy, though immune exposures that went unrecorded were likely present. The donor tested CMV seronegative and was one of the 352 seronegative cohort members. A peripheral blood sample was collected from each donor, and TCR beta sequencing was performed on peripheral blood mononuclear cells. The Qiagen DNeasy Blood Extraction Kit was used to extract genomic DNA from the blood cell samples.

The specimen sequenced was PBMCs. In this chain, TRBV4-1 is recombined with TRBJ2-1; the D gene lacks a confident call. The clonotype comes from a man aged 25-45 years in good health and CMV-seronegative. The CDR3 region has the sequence CASSQYKEIYNEQFF. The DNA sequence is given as TGCGCCAGCAGCCAATACAAGGAGATCTACAATGAGCAGTTCTTC.